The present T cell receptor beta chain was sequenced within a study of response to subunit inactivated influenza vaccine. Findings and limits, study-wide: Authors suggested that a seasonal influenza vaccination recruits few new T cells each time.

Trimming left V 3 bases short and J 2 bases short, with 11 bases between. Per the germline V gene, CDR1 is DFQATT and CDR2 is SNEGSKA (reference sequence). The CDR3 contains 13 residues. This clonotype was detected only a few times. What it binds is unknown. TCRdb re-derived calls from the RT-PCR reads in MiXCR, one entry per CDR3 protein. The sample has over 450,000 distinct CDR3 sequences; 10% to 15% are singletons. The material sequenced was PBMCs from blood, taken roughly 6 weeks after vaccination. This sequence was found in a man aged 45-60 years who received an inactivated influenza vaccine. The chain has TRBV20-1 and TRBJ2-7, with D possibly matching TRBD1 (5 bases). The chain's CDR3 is CSARTVATYEQYF. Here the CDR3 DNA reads TGCAGTGCTAGGACAGTTGCTACCTACGAGCAGTACTTC.